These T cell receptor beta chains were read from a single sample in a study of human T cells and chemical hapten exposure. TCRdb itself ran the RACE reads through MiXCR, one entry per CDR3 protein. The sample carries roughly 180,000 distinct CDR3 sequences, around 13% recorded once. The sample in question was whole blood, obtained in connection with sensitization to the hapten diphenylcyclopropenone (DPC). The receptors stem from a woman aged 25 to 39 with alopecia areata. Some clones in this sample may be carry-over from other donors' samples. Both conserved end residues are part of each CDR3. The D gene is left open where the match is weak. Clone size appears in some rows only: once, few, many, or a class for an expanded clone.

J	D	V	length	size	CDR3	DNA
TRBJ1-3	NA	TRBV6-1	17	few	CASSEAGPLSSGNTIYF	TGTGCCAGCAGTGAAGCCGGACCCCTGAGCTCTGGAAACACCATATATTTT
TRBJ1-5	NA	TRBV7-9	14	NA	CASSFQGNNQPQHF	TGTGCCAGCAGCTTCCAGGGAAACAATCAGCCCCAGCATTTT
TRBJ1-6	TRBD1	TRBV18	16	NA	CASSPPSRGRFSPLHF	TGTGCCAGCTCACCACCTAGCAGGGGGCGATTTTCACCCCTCCACTTT
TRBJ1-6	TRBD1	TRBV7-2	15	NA	CASSGDRALGAPLHF	TGTGCCAGCAGCGGAGACAGGGCGTTGGGCGCGCCCCTCCACTTT
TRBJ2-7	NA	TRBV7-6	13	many	CASSLAEGYEQYF	TGTGCCAGCAGCTTAGCCGAAGGGTACGAGCAGTACTTC
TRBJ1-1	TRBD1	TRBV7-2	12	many	CASRGLRTEAFF	TGCGCCAGCAGGGGGCTGAGGACTGAAGCTTTCTTT
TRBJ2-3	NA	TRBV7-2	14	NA	CASSLSSFTDTQYF	TGTGCCAGCAGCTTATCTAGTTTCACAGATACGCAGTATTTT
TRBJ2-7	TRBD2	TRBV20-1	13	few	CSAASGANYEQYF	TGCAGTGCAGCTAGCGGAGCGAACTACGAGCAGTACTTC
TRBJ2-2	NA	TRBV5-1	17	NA	CASSLGRGSLNTGELFF	TGCGCCAGCAGCTTAGGAAGGGGCAGTCTCAACACCGGGGAGCTGTTTTTT
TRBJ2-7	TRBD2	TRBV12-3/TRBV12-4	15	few	CASSSKAGGPGEQYF	TGTGCCAGCAGTTCGAAAGCGGGAGGGCCCGGCGAGCAGTACTTC
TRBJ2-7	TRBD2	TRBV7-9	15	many	CASSLLAGAVSEQYF	TGTGCCAGCAGCTTACTAGCGGGGGCAGTTTCCGAGCAGTACTTC
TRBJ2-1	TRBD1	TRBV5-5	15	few	CASRIQGASYNEQFF	TGTGCCAGCAGAATACAGGGGGCCTCCTACAATGAGCAGTTCTTC
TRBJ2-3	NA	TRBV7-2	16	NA	CASSTIPRGRTDTQYF	TGTGCCAGCAGCACCATCCCGCGGGGGCGCACAGATACGCAGTATTTT
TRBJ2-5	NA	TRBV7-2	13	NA	CASSLRPEGTQYF	TGTGCCAGCAGCTTAAGGCCTGAGGGGACCCAGTACTTC
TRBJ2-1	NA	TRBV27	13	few	CASSFGWVDEQFF	TGTGCCAGCAGTTTTGGGTGGGTCGATGAGCAGTTCTTC
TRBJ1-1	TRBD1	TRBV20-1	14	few	CSAIPGGLNTEAFF	TGCAGTGCTATCCCAGGGGGCTTGAACACTGAAGCTTTCTTT
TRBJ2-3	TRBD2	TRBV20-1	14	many	CSAYRTSGTDTQYF	TGCAGTGCTTACCGAACTAGCGGCACAGATACGCAGTATTTT
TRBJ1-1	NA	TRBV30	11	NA	CAWKGWIEAFF	TGTGCCTGGAAGGGTTGGATAGAAGCTTTCTTT
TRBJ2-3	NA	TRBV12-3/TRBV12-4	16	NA	CASSLWAGSSTDTQYF	TGTGCCAGCAGTTTGTGGGCTGGGAGTAGCACAGATACGCAGTATTTT
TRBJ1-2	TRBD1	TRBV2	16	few	CASKPTGTGSFYGYTF	TGTGCCAGCAAACCAACCGGGACAGGGTCTTTCTATGGCTACACCTTC
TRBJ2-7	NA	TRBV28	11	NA	CATTQGSEQYF	TGTGCCACCACACAGGGTTCCGAGCAGTACTTC
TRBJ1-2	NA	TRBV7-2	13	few	CASSLMQGYGYTF	TGTGCCAGCAGCTTGATGCAGGGCTATGGCTACACCTTC
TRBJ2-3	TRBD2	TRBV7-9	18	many	CASSLGSLRAGGPDTQYF	TGTGCCAGCAGCTTAGGGAGCCTCCGGGCGGGAGGGCCGGATACGCAGTATTTT
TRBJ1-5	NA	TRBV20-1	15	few	CSARTPRGPSQPQHF	TGCAGTGCTAGAACCCCCAGGGGACCATCTCAGCCCCAGCATTTT
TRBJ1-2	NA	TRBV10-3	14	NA	CAISVRGEHYGYTF	TGTGCCATCAGTGTCAGGGGTGAGCACTATGGCTACACCTTC
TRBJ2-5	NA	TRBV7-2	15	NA	CASSSSDWGLETQYF	TGTGCCAGCAGCTCCTCTGACTGGGGTCTGGAGACCCAGTACTTC
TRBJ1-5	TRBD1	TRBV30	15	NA	CAWSPGQGVSQPQHF	TGTGCCTGGAGTCCAGGACAGGGGGTAAGTCAGCCCCAGCATTTT
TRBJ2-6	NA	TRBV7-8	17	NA	CASSLALGWGGANVLTF	TGTGCCAGCAGCTTAGCGTTGGGCTGGGGTGGGGCCAACGTCCTGACTTTC
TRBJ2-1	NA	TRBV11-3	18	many	CASSLEQSGSGTGNEQFF	TGTGCCAGCAGCTTAGAGCAATCCGGGAGCGGCACGGGCAATGAGCAGTTCTTC
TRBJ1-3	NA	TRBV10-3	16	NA	CAISGQDPGSGNTIYF	TGTGCCATCAGCGGGCAGGATCCCGGCTCTGGAAACACCATATATTTT
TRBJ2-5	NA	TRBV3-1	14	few	CASSQEAISQTQYF	TGTGCCAGCAGCCAAGAGGCCATATCACAGACCCAGTACTTC
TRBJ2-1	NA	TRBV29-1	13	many	CSVPDQLVNEQFF	TGCAGCGTTCCCGACCAACTCGTAAATGAGCAGTTCTTC
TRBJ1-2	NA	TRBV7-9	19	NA	CASSLALRNTPTNKYGYTF	TGTGCCAGCAGCTTAGCACTCCGGAATACCCCCACGAATAAGTATGGCTACACCTTC
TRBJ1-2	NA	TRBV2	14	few	CASSGRDPNYGYTF	TGTGCCAGCAGTGGCAGGGACCCTAACTATGGCTACACCTTC
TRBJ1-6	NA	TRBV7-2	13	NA	CASSSQGHSPLHF	TGTGCCAGCAGCTCCCAGGGTCATTCACCCCTCCACTTT
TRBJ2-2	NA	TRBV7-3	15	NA	CASSLVGRNTGELFF	TGTGCCAGCAGCTTAGTAGGGAGGAACACCGGGGAGCTGTTTTTT
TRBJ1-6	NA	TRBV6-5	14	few	CASSLGAYNSPLHF	TGTGCCAGCAGTTTGGGGGCGTACAATTCACCCCTCCACTTT
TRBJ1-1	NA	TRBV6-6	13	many	CASSGGQYTEAFF	TGTGCCAGCTCCGGGGGGCAATACACTGAAGCTTTCTTT
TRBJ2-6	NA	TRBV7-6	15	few	CASSPNSPGANVLTF	TGTGCCAGCAGCCCCAACAGTCCTGGGGCCAACGTCCTGACTTTC
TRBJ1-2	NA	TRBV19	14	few	CASSITGGDYGYTF	TGTGCCAGTAGTATTACGGGGGGCGACTATGGCTACACCTTC
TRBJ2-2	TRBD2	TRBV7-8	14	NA	CASSLALAAGELFF	TGTGCCAGCAGCTTAGCGCTAGCGGCCGGGGAGCTGTTTTTT
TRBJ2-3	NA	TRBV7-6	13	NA	CASSLGAGDTQYF	TGTGCCAGCAGCTTAGGTGCGGGGGATACGCAGTATTTT
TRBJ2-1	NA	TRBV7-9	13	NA	CASALRGIDEQFF	TGTGCCAGCGCCCTCCGGGGTATCGATGAGCAGTTCTTC